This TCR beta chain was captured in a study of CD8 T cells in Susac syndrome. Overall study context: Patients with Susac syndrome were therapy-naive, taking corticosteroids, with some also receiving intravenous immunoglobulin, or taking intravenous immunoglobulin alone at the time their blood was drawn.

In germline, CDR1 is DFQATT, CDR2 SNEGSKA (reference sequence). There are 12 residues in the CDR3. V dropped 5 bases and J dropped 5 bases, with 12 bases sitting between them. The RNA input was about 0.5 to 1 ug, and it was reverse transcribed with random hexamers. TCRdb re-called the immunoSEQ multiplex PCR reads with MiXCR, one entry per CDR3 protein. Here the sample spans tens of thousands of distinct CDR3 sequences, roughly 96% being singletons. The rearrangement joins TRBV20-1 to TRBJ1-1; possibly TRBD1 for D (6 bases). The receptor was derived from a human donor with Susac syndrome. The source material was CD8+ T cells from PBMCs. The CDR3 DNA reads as TGCAGTGCTGCCAGGGGAAGGACTGAAGCTTTCTTT. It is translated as CSAARGRTEAFF.